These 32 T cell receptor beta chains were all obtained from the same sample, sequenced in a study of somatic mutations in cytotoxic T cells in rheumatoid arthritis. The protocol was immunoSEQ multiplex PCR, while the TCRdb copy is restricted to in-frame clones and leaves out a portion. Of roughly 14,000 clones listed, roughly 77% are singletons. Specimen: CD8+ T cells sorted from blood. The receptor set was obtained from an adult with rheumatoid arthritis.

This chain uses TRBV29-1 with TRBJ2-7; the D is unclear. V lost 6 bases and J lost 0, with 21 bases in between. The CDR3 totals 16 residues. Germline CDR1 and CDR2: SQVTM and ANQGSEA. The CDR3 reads CSVPVAETKSSYEQYF. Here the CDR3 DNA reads TGCAGCGTCCCCGTTGCAGAGACCAAAAGCTCCTACGAGCAGTACTTC.

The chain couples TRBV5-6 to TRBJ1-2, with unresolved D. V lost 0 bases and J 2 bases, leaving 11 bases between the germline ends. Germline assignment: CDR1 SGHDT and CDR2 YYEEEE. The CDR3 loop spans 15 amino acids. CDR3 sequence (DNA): TGTGCCAGCAGCTTGGCCTATGTTGTGAACTATGGCTACACCTTC. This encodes CASSLAYVVNYGYTF.

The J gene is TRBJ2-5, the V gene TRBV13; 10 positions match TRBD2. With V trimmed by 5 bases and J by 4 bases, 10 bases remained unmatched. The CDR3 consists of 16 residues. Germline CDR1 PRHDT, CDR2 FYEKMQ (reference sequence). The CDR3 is CASSPGSGGAGETQYF. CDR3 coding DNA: TGTGCCAGCAGCCCTGGGAGCGGGGGGGCAGGAGAGACCCAGTACTTC.

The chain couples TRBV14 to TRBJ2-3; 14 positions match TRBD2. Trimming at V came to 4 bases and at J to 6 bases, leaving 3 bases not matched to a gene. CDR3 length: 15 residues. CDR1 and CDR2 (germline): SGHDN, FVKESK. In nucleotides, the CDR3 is TGTGCCAGCAGCCCCTGGACTAGCGGGGGGGATACGCAGTATTTT. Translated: CASSPWTSGGDTQYF.

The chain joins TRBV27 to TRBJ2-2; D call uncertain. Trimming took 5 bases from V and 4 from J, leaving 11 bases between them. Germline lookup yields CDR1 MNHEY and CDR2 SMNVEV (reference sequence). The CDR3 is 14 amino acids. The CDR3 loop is CASSPGTFTGELFF. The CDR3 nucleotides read TGTGCCAGCAGTCCAGGCACCTTCACCGGGGAGCTGTTTTTT.

The CDR3 bases are TGTGCCAGCAGCTTAAGGACATACTCCTACGAGCAGTACTTC. It yields the protein CASSLRTYSYEQYF. The chain has TRBV11-2 and TRBJ2-5; weak D call: TRBD1 (5 bases). The DNA end is a closer match to TRBJ2-7, so the J assignment may be wrong. Germline V gene lookup returns CDR1 SGHAT and CDR2 FQNNGV. The CDR3 contains 14 residues.

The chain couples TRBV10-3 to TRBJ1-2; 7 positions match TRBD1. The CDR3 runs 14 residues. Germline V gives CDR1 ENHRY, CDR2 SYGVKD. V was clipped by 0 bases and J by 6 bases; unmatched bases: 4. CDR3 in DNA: TGTGCCATCAGTGAGTCCGACAGGGATCATGGCTACACCTTC. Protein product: CAISESDRDHGYTF.

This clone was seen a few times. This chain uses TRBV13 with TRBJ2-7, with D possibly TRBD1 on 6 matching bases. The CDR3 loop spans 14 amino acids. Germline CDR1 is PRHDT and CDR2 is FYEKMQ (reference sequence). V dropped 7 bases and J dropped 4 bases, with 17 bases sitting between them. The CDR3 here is CASTSAGVSYEQYF. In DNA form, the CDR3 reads TGTGCCAGCACCAGTGCAGGGGTCAGTTACGAGCAGTACTTC.

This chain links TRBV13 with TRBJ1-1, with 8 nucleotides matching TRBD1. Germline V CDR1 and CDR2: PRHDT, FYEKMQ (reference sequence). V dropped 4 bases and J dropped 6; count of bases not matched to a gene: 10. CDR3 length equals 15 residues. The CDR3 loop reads CASSSEDREFAEAFF. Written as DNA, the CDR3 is TGTGCCAGCAGCTCGGAGGACAGGGAGTTTGCTGAAGCTTTCTTT.

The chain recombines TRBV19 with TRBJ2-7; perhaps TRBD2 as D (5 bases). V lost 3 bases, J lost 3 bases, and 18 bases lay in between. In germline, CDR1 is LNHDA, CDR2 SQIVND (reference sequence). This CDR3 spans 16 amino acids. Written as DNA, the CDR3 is TGTGCCAGTAGTATGGGCGGCGAGGGCCTTAACTACGAGCAGTACTTC. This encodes CASSMGGEGLNYEQYF.

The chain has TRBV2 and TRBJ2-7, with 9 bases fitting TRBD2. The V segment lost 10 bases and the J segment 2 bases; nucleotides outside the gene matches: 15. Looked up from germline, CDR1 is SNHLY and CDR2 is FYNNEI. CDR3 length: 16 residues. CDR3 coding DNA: TGTGCCACCGAGGGGCTAGCGGGAAGAGGGGCCTACGAGCAGTACTTC. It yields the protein CATEGLAGRGAYEQYF.

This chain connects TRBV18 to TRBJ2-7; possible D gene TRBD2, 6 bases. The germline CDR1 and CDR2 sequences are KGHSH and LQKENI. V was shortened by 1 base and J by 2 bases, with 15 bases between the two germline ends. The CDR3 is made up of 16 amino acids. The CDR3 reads CASSPRVGSATYEQYF. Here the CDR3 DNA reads TGTGCCAGCTCACCACGGGTCGGGAGTGCGACCTACGAGCAGTACTTC.

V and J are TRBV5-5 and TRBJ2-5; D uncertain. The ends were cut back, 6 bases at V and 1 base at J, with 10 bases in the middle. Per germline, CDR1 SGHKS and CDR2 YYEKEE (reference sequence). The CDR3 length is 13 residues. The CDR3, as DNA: TGTGCCAGCACCTCCTGGTTCCAAGAGACCCAGTACTTC. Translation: CASTSWFQETQYF.

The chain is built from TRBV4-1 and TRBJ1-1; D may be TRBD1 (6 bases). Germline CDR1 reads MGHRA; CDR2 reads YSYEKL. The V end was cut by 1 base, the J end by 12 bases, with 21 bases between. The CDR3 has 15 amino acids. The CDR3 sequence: CASSQGRGTYGGPFF. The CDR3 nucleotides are TGCGCCAGCAGCCAAGGAAGGGGCACCTACGGGGGCCCTTTCTTT.

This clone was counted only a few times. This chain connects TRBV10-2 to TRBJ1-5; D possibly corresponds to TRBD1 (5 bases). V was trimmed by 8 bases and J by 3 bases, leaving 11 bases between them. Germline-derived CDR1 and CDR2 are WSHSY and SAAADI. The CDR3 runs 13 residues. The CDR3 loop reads CASGGQPNQPQHF. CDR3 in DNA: TGCGCCAGCGGCGGACAACCCAATCAGCCCCAGCATTTT.

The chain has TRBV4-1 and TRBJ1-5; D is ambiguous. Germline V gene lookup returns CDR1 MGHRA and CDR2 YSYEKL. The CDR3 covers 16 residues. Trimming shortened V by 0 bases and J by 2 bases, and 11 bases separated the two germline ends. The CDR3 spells CASSQDRGLGNQPQHF. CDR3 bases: TGCGCCAGCAGCCAAGACCGTGGGCTCGGCAATCAGCCCCAGCATTTT.

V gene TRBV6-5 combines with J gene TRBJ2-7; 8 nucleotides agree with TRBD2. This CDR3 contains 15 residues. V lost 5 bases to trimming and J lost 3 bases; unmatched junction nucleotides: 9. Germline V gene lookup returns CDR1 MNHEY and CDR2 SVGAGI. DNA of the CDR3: TGTGCCAGCAGTCCTACGGGGGGGGAACTCTACGAGCAGTACTTC. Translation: CASSPTGGELYEQYF.

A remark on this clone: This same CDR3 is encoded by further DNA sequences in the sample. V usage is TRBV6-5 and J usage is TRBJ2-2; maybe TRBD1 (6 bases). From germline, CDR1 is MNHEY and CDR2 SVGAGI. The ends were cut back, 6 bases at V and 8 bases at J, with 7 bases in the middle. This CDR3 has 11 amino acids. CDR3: CASRRGGELFF. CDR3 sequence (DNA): TGTGCCAGCAGAAGGGGGGGGGAGCTGTTTTTT.

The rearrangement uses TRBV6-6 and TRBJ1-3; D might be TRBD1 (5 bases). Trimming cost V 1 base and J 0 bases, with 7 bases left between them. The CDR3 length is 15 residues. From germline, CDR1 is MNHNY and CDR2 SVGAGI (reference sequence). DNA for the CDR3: TGTGCCAGCAGTTACTACAGGAACTCTGGAAACACCATATATTTT. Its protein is CASSYYRNSGNTIYF.

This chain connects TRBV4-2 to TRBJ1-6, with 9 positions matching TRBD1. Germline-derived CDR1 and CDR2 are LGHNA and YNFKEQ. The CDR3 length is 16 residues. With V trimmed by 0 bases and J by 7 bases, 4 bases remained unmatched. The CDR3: CASSQDPGQGNSPLHF. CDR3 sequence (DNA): TGTGCCAGCAGCCAAGATCCGGGACAGGGAAATTCACCCCTCCACTTT.

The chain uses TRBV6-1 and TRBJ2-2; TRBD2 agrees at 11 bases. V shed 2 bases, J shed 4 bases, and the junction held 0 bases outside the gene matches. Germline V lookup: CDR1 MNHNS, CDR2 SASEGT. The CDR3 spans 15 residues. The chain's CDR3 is CASSETSGSTGELFF. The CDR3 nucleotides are TGTGCCAGCAGTGAAACTAGCGGGAGCACCGGGGAGCTGTTTTTT.

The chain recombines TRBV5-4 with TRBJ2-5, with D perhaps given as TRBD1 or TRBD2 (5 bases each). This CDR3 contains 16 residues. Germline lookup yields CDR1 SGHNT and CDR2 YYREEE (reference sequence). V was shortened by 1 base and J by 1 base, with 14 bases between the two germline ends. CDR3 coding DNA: TGTGCCAGCAGCTTGTTTCGGGGCGGACTCCAAGAGACCCAGTACTTC. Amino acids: CASSLFRGGLQETQYF.

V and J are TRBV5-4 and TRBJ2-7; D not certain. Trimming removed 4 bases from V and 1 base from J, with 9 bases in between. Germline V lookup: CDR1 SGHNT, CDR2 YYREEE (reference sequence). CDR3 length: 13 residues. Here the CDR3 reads CASSPEHSYEQYF. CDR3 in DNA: TGTGCCAGCAGCCCTGAGCATTCCTACGAGCAGTACTTC.

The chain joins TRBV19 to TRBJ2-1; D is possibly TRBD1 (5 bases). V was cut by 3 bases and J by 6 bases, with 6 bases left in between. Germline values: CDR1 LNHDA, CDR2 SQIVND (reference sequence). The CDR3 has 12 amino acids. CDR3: CASSIRGNEQFF. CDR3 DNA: TGTGCCAGTAGTATTAGGGGCAATGAGCAGTTCTTC.

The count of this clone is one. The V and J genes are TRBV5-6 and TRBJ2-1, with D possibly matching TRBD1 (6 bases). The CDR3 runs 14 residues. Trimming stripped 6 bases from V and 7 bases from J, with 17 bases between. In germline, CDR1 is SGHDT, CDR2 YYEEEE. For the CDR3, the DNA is TGTGCCAGCACCGCCTCTGGGGGCCCGAATGAGCAGTTCTTC. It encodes CASTASGGPNEQFF. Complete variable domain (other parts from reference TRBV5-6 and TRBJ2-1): DAGVTQSPTHLIKTRGQQVTLRCSPKSGHDTVSWYQQALGQGPQFIFQYYEEEERQRGNFPDRFSGHQFPNYSSELNVNALLLGDSALYLCASTASGGPNEQFFGPGTRLTVL.

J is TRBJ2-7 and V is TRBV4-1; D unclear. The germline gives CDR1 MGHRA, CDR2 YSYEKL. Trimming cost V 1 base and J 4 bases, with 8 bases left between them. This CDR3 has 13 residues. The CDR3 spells CASSQVGSYEQYF. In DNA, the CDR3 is TGCGCCAGCAGCCAAGTCGGTTCTTACGAGCAGTACTTC.

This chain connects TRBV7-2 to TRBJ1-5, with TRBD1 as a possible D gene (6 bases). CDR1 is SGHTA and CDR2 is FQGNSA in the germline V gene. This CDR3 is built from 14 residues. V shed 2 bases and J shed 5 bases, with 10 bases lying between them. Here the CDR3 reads CASSLRGADQPQHF. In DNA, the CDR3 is TGTGCCAGCAGCTTACGGGGGGCGGATCAGCCCCAGCATTTT.

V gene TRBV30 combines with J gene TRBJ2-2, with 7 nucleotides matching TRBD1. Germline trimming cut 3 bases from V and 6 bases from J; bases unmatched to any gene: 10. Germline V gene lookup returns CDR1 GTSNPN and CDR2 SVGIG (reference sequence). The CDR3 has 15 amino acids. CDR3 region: CAWSAGQVLSGELFF. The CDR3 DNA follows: TGTGCCTGGAGCGCCGGACAGGTACTTTCCGGGGAGCTGTTTTTT.

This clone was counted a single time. In nucleotides, the CDR3 is TGTGCCAGCAGTTACTCTGGGAATGGAGGGAATGAGCAGTTCTTC. Translating it yields CASSYSGNGGNEQFF. V gene TRBV6-6 combines with J gene TRBJ2-1; tentative D call: TRBD2 (6 bases). V dropped 0 bases and J dropped 7 bases, with 13 bases sitting between them. Per the germline V gene, CDR1 is MNHNY and CDR2 is SVGAGI (reference sequence). The CDR3 runs 15 residues.

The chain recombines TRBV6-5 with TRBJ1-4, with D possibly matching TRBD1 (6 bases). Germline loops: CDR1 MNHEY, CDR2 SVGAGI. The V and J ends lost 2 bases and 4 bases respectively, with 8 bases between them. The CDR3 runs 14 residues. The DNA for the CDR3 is TGTGCCAGCAGTTACCAGGACAGTAATGAAAAACTGTTTTTT. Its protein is CASSYQDSNEKLFF.

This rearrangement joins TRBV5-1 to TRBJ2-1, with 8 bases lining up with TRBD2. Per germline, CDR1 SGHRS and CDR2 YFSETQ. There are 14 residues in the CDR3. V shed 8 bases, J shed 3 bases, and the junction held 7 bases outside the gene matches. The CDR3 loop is CASAGGRVYNEQFF. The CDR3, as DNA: TGCGCCAGTGCGGGGGGCCGAGTCTACAATGAGCAGTTCTTC.

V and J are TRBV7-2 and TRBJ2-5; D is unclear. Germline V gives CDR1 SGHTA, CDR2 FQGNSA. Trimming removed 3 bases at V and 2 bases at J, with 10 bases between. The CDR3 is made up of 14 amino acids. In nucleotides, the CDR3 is TGTGCCAGCAGCTTTTTAGGCAAACAAGAGACCCAGTACTTC. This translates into CASSFLGKQETQYF.